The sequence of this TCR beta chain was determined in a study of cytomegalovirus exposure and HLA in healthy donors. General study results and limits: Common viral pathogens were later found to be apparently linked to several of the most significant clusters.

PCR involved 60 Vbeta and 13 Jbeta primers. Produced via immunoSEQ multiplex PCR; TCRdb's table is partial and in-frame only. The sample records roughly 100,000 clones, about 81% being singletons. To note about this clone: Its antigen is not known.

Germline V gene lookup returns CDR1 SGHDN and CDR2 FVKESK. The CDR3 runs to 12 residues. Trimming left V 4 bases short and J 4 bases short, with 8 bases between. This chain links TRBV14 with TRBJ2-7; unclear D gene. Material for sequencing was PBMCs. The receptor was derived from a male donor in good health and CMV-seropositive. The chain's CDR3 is CASSPAHYEQYF. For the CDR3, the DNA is TGTGCCAGCAGCCCCGCGCATTACGAGCAGTACTTC.